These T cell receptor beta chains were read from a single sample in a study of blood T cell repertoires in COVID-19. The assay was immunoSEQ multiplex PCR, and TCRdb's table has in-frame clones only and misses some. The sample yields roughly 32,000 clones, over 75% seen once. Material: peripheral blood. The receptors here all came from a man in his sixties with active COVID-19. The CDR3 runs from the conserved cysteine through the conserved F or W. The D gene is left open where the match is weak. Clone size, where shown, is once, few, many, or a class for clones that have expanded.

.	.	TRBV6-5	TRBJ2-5	CASTRENQYF	TGTGCCAGCACACGAGAAAACCAGTACTTC
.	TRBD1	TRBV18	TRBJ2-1	CASSPRRQGDEQFF	TGTGCCAGCTCACCAAGACGCCAGGGGGATGAGCAGTTCTTC
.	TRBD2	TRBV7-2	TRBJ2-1	CASSLAGTSVNEQFF	TGTGCCAGCAGCTTAGCCGGGACTAGCGTCAATGAGCAGTTCTTC
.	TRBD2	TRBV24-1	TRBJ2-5	CATSAGGPRETQYF	TGTGCCACCAGTGCGGGAGGGCCGAGAGAGACCCAGTACTTC
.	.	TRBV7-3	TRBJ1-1	CASSLHLNTEAFF	TGTGCCAGCAGCTTACATTTGAACACTGAAGCTTTCTTT
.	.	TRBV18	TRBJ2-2	CASSPSNTGELFF	TGTGCCAGCTCACCTTCTAACACCGGGGAGCTGTTTTTT
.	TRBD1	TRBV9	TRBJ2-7	CASSAQTGDSYEQYF	TGTGCCAGCAGCGCCCAAACAGGGGACTCCTACGAGCAGTACTTC
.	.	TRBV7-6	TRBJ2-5	CASSYTLGTETQYF	TGTGCCAGCAGCTACACACTAGGAACAGAGACCCAGTACTTC
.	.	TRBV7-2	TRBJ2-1	CASSLAGIYNEQFF	TGTGCCAGCAGCTTAGCCGGGATCTACAATGAGCAGTTCTTC
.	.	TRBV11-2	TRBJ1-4	CASSFGGPTNEKLFF	TGTGCCAGCAGCTTCGGGGGACCAACTAATGAAAAACTGTTTTTT
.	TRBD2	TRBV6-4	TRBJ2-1	CASSKRAPEGLAYNEQFF	TGTGCCAGCAGTAAAAGGGCCCCGGAGGGACTAGCGTACAATGAGCAGTTCTTC
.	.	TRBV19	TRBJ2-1	CASSPTGSGKYNEQFF	TGTGCCAGTAGTCCAACTGGGAGTGGAAAGTACAATGAGCAGTTCTTC
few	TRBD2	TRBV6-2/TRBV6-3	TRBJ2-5	CASSLLAGGETQYF	TGTGCCAGCAGTCTACTAGCGGGGGGGGAGACCCAGTACTTC
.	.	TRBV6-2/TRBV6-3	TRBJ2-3	CASSARQSSTDTQYF	TGTGCCAGCAGTGCGAGACAGTCTTCCACAGATACGCAGTATTTT
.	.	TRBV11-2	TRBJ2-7	CASSLGGHEQYF	TGTGCCAGCAGCTTAGGGGGGCACGAGCAGTACTTC
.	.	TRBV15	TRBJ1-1	CATSREPRSEAFF	TGTGCCACCAGCAGAGAACCCCGTAGCGAAGCTTTCTTT
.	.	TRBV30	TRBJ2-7	CASGVRRAGDEQYF	TGTGCCTCCGGGGTTAGGAGGGCCGGGGACGAGCAGTACTTC
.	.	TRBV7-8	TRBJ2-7	CASSLVETAYEQYF	TGTGCCAGCAGCTTAGTCGAGACAGCCTACGAGCAGTACTTC
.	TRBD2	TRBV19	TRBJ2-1	CASSIVGTKQFF	TGTGCCAGTAGTATAGTAGGGACTAAGCAGTTCTTC
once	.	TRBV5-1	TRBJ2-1	CASSLDGVVNEQFF	TGCGCCAGCAGCTTGGACGGAGTGGTAAATGAGCAGTTCTTC
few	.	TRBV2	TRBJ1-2	CASHGAEGRSRGYTF	TGTGCCAGCCATGGGGCGGAGGGGAGAAGTCGTGGCTACACCTTC
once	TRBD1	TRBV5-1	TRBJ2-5	CASSRRQGGETQYF	TGCGCCAGCAGTAGGAGACAGGGCGGGGAGACCCAGTACTTC
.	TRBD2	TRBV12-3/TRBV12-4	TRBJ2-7	CASREGPYEQYF	TGTGCCAGCCGGGAGGGGCCCTACGAGCAGTACTTC
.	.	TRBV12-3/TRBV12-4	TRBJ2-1	CASRGGGQTQFF	TGTGCCAGCAGGGGGGGTGGGCAGACGCAGTTCTTC
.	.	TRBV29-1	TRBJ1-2	CSVEDGDNYGYTF	TGCAGCGTTGAAGACGGAGATAACTATGGCTACACCTTC
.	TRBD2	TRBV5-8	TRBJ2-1	CASSPGTSWGVNEQFF	TGTGCCAGCAGCCCAGGGACTAGCTGGGGAGTGAATGAGCAGTTCTTC
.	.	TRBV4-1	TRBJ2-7	CASSQEGIAASYEQYF	TGCGCCAGCAGCCAAGAGGGCATAGCGGCCTCCTACGAGCAGTACTTC
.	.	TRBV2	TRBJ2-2	CASSEAFGNTGELFF	TGTGCCAGCAGTGAAGCGTTCGGGAACACCGGGGAGCTGTTTTTT
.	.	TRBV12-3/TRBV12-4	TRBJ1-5	CASSPTILQPQHF	TGTGCCAGCAGTCCCACTATTCTTCAGCCCCAGCATTTT
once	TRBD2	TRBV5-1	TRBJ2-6	CASSLVASGLLSGANVLTF	TGCGCCAGCAGCTTGGTCGCTAGCGGCTTACTCTCTGGGGCCAACGTCCTGACTTTC
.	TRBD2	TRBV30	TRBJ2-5	CAWSVQAGGQETQYF	TGTGCCTGGAGTGTCCAAGCGGGAGGGCAAGAGACCCAGTACTTC
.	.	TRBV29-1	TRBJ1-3	CSVEDQGKSSGNTIYF	TGCAGCGTTGAAGATCAGGGCAAAAGCTCTGGAAACACCATATATTTT
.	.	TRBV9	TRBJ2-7	CASSVAISGYEQYF	TGTGCCAGCAGCGTAGCTATAAGCGGCTACGAGCAGTACTTC
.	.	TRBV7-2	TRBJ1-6	CASSQRTDNSPLHF	TGTGCCAGCAGCCAACGGACAGATAATTCACCCCTCCACTTT
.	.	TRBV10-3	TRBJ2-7	CASGGVMDEQYF	TGTGCCTCCGGAGGGGTAATGGACGAGCAGTACTTC
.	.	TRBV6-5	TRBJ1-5	CASSTQGNQPQHF	TGTGCCAGCAGTACTCAGGGGAATCAGCCCCAGCATTTT
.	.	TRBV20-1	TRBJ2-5	CSALVTKTQYF	TGCAGTGCCCTCGTTACAAAGACCCAGTACTTC
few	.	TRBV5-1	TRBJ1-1	CASSLGPAGRTEAFF	TGCGCCAGCAGCTTGGGACCCGCAGGGCGCACTGAAGCTTTCTTT
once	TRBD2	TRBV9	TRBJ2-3	CASSPWGGSGRVDTQYF	TGTGCCAGCAGCCCTTGGGGGGGAAGCGGGAGGGTAGATACGCAGTATTTT
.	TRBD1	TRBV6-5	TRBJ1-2	CASTTGGAPYGYTF	TGTGCCAGCACGACAGGGGGCGCGCCCTATGGCTACACCTTC
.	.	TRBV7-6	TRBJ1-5	CASSQRYRHSNQPQHF	TGTGCCAGCAGCCAAAGGTACAGGCATAGCAATCAGCCCCAGCATTTT
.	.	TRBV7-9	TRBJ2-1	CASSLYSYNEQFF	TGTGCCAGCAGCTTGTATTCCTACAATGAGCAGTTCTTC
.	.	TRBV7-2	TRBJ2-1	CASSLEDYRGNEQFF	TGTGCCAGCAGCTTAGAGGACTACAGGGGCAATGAGCAGTTCTTC
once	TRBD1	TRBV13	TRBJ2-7	CASSLRDRFNEQYF	TGTGCCAGCAGCTTACGGGACAGGTTCAATGAGCAGTACTTC
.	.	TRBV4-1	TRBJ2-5	CASSQWQRETQYF	TGCGCCAGCAGCCAATGGCAGCGGGAGACCCAGTACTTC
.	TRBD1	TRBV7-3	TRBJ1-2	CASSLTGDHGYTF	TGTGCCAGCAGCCTCACAGGGGACCATGGCTACACCTTC
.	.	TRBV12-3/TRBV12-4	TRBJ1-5	CASSRERQPQHF	TGTGCCAGCAGCCGCGAGCGACAGCCCCAGCATTTT
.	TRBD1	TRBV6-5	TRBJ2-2	CASNPQGAGTGELFF	TGTGCCAGCAACCCGCAGGGGGCTGGCACCGGGGAGCTGTTTTTT
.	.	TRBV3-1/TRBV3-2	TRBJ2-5	CASSRQDAGGTETQYF	TGTGCCAGCAGCCGACAAGACGCCGGAGGTACAGAGACCCAGTACTTC
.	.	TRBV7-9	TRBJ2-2	CASSSSPGELFF	TGTGCCAGCAGCTCCTCCCCGGGGGAGCTGTTTTTT
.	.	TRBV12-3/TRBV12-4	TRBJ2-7	CASSLSPSYEQYF	TGTGCCAGCAGTCTATCCCCCTCATACGAGCAGTACTTC
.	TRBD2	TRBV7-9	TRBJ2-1	CASSLAGTSGPHNEQFF	TGTGCCAGCAGCTTAGCGGGGACTAGCGGGCCCCACAATGAGCAGTTCTTC
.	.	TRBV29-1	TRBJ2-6	CSPVGANVLTF	TGCAGCCCCGTAGGGGCCAACGTCCTGACTTTC